This is a list of T cell receptor beta chains from one sample in a study of shared clonotypes between healthy human individuals. TCRdb's copy holds only in-frame clones and misses some; the assay was immunoSEQ multiplex PCR. Of 400,000 to 500,000 clones detected, less than 80% appear once; the ten largest clones hold roughly 13%. Sequencing was done on a sample of PBMCs. These receptors all come from a woman aged 40-49 years in good health. Some clones in this sample may be carry-over from other donors' samples. The CDR3 runs from the conserved cysteine through the conserved F or W. Fields, in order: V gene, clone size, J gene, CDR3 protein. Clone size appears in some rows only: once, few, many, or a class for an expanded clone.

V gene: TRBV28; clone size: NA; J gene: TRBJ2-3; CDR3 protein: CASSPPLTGTTDTQYF
V gene: TRBV15; clone size: NA; J gene: TRBJ2-2; CDR3 protein: CATSEYRGLNTGELFF
V gene: TRBV30; clone size: once; J gene: TRBJ1-2; CDR3 protein: CAWNIQGYGYTF
V gene: TRBV30; clone size: NA; J gene: TRBJ1-5; CDR3 protein: CAWSVGGYGNQPQHF
V gene: TRBV5-1; clone size: NA; J gene: TRBJ2-7; CDR3 protein: CASSPRQGNYEQYF
V gene: TRBV19; clone size: NA; J gene: TRBJ2-1; CDR3 protein: CASSRTSGDNEQFF
V gene: TRBV27; clone size: NA; J gene: TRBJ2-7; CDR3 protein: CASSARGSYEQYF
V gene: TRBV28; clone size: NA; J gene: TRBJ2-3; CDR3 protein: CASSTEISWTGLTDTQYF
V gene: TRBV30; clone size: NA; J gene: TRBJ1-1; CDR3 protein: CAWSDRAHAEAFF
V gene: TRBV14; clone size: NA; J gene: TRBJ2-7; CDR3 protein: CASSQGPPLGPYEQYF
V gene: TRBV5-4; clone size: NA; J gene: TRBJ2-7; CDR3 protein: CASSLMAGSREQYF
V gene: TRBV6-5; clone size: few; J gene: TRBJ2-2; CDR3 protein: CASSKEGTGELFF
V gene: TRBV30; clone size: NA; J gene: TRBJ2-1; CDR3 protein: CAWSVPLGGRYNEQFF
V gene: TRBV5-4; clone size: NA; J gene: TRBJ2-7; CDR3 protein: CASSLDSGPYEQYF
V gene: TRBV28; clone size: NA; J gene: TRBJ2-7; CDR3 protein: CASSPPPSGSIYEQYF
V gene: TRBV9; clone size: NA; J gene: TRBJ1-1; CDR3 protein: CASSVGTEGGTEAFF
V gene: TRBV18; clone size: NA; J gene: TRBJ2-1; CDR3 protein: CASSPSRPPGEQFF
V gene: TRBV10-3; clone size: NA; J gene: TRBJ1-2; CDR3 protein: CAISEMEGTRSGYTF